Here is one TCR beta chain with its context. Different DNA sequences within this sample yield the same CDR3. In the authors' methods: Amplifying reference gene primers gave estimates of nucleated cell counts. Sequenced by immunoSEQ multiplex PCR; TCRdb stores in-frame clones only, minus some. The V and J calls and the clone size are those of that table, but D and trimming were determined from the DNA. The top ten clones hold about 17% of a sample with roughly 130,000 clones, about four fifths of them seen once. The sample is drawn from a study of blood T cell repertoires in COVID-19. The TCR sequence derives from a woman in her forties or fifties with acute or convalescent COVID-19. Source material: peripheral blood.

The CDR3, as DNA: TGTGCCAGCACACAGGGGGACACTGAAGCTTTCTTT. Its translation is CASTQGDTEAFF. The V gene is TRBV6-5, the J gene TRBJ1-1; 8 nucleotides line up with TRBD1. With 7 bases clipped from V and 3 bases from J, the junction kept 1 base outside the gene matches. This CDR3 has 12 amino acids. Germline CDR1 and CDR2: MNHEY and SVGAGI.